A selection of T cell receptor beta chains follows, all from one sample in a study of T cell responses to AZD1222 COVID-19 vaccine. Data came from immunoSEQ multiplex PCR; TCRdb stores just in-frame clones and leaves some out. This sample has over 85,000 clones, with around 89% found just once. This specimen consisted of peripheral blood, obtained on day 0 of AZD1222 vaccination. These receptors came from an adult in good health. The CDR3 runs from the conserved cysteine through the conserved F or W. D genes are given only for firm matches. Rows give clone size only sometimes, using once, few, many, or a class for an expanded clone.

>.|.|11|TRBV20-1|TRBJ1-2
CSARQSYGYTF
TGCAGTGCTAGACAGAGCTATGGCTACACCTTC
>.|.|13|TRBV29-1|TRBJ1-3
CSAGEYSGNTIYF
TGCAGCGCCGGGGAGTACTCTGGAAACACCATATATTTT
>.|.|12|TRBV3-1/TRBV3-2|TRBJ1-2
CASSQTGYGYTF
TGTGCCAGCAGCCAAACAGGGTATGGCTACACCTTC
>once|TRBD1|15|TRBV18|TRBJ1-6
CASSPGTGHNSPLHF
TGTGCCAGCTCACCCGGGACAGGTCATAATTCACCCCTCCACTTT
>once|.|16|TRBV4-2|TRBJ2-3
CASSQDPGGPTDTQYF
TGTGCCAGCAGCCAAGATCCCGGGGGGCCAACAGATACGCAGTATTTT
>.|TRBD2|16|TRBV11-2|TRBJ2-2
CASSLEPSGHTGELFF
TGTGCCAGCAGCCTAGAGCCTAGCGGCCACACCGGGGAGCTGTTTTTT
>.|TRBD1|13|TRBV18|TRBJ1-1
CASSPDRGAEAFF
TGTGCCAGCTCACCTGACAGGGGAGCTGAAGCTTTCTTT
>.|.|15|TRBV9|TRBJ2-7
CASSVDLGTRYEQYF
TGTGCCAGCAGCGTAGACCTGGGCACCCGATACGAGCAGTACTTC
>.|.|15|TRBV27|TRBJ1-2
CASSLSVGVRDGYTF
TGTGCCAGCAGTTTATCAGTTGGGGTTAGGGATGGCTACACCTTC
>.|.|11|TRBV29-1|TRBJ1-2
CSGGDVYGYTF
TGCAGCGGGGGGGACGTCTATGGCTACACCTTC
>.|.|13|TRBV30|TRBJ1-5
CAWSAKGNQPQHF
TGTGCCTGGAGTGCCAAGGGGAATCAGCCCCAGCATTTT
>.|.|15|TRBV18|TRBJ2-1
CASSPVSHPRNEQFF
TGTGCCAGCTCACCAGTTTCCCACCCGCGGAATGAGCAGTTCTTC